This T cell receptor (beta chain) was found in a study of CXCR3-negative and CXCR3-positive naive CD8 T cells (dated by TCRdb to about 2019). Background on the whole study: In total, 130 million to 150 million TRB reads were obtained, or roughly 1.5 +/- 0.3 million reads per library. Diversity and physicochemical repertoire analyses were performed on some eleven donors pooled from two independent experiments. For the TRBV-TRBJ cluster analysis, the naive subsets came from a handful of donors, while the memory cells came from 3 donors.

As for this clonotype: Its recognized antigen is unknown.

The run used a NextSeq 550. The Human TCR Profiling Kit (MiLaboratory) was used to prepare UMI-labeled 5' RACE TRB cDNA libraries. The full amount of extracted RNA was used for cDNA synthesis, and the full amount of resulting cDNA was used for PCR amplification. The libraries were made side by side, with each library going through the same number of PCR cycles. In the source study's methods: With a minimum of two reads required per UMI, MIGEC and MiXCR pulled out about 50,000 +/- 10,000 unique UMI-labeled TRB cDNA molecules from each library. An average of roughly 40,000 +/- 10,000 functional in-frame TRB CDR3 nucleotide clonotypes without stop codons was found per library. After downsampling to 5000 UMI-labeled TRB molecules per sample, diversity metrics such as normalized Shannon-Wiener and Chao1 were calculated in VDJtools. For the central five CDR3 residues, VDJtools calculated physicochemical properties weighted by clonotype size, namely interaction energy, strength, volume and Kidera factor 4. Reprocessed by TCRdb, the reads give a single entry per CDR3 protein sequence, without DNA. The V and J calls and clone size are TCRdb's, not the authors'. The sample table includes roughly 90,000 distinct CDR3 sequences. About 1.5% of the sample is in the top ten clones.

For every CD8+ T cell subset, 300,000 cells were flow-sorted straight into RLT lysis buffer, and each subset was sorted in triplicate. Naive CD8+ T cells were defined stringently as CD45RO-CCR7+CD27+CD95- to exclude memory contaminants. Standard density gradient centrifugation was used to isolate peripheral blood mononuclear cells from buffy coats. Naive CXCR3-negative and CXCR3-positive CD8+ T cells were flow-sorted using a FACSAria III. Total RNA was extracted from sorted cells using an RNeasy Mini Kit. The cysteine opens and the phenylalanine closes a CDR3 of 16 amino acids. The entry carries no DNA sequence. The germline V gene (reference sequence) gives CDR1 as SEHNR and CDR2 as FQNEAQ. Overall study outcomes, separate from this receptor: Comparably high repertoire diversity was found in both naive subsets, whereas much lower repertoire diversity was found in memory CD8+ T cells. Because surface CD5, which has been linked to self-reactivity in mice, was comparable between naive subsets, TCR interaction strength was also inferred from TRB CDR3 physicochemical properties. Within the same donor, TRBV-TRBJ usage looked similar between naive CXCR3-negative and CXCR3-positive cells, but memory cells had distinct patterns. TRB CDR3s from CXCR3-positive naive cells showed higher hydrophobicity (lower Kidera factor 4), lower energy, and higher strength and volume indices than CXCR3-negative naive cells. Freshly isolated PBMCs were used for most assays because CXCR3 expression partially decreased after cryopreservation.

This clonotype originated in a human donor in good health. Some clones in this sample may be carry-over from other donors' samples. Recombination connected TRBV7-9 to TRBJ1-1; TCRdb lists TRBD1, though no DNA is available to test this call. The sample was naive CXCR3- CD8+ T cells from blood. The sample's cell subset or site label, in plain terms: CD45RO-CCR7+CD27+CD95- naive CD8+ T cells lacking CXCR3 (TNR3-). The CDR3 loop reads CASSLGDHGQAAEAFF.